This T cell receptor (beta chain) comes out of a study of T-cell memory formation after mild COVID-19. Study details: TCR clusters showed largely donor specificity.

With constant-segment primers, 5'RACE yielded cDNA libraries of TCR alpha and TCR beta that carried sample barcodes and UMIs. MiXCR was run by TCRdb on the 5' RACE reads, yielding one entry per CDR3 protein. The sample consists of roughly 600,000 distinct CDR3 sequences, approximately 18% of them appearing once. Germline V lookup: CDR1 SEHNR, CDR2 FQNEAQ (reference sequence). The V end was cut by 5 bases, the J end by 7 bases, with 14 bases between. The CDR3 runs to 14 residues. Study results and caveats: CD4/CD8 balance held among clones contracting day 15 to 85, and later expanders leaned CD4+. That cross-reactive memory joined was suggested by some responding clones appearing in pre-infection memory.

This clonotype was observed a handful of times. As yet, its antigen is unknown. The TCR was taken from an adult woman who had mild COVID-19 (a few samples of this study predate the infection). Cell type and time point are not known. V usage is TRBV7-9 and J usage is TRBJ2-2; a possible D gene is TRBD2 (6 bases). Sequenced material: PBMCs or a T cell subset sorted from them (not recorded which). The CDR3 nucleotides are TGTGCCAGCAGCACCCACGGGGGACTCGGGGAGCTGTTTTTT. Its translation is CASSTHGGLGELFF.